Listed here is a single T cell receptor (beta chain). This table comes from immunoSEQ multiplex PCR, and its TCRdb copy is limited to in-frame clones, with some not included. The sample gives about 42,000 clones, around 96% of which show up once; approximately 1% is in the top ten. The record originates from a study of T cell changes during pregnancy in multiple sclerosis. The germline V gene encodes CDR1 SEHNR and CDR2 FQNEAQ (reference sequence). The CDR3 length is 15 residues. V lost 5 bases to trimming and J lost 8 bases; unmatched junction nucleotides: 8. This TCR was recovered from a female donor with multiple sclerosis, enrolled in a pregnancy study. Sequencing was performed on peripheral blood, taken in the second trimester of pregnancy. The chain is built from TRBV7-9 and TRBJ1-4; 10 bases are shared with TRBD1. The CDR3 region has the DNA TGTGCCAGCAGCACCCGGGACAGGGGTAGAGAAAAACTGTTTTTT. Translating gives CASSTRDRGREKLFF.